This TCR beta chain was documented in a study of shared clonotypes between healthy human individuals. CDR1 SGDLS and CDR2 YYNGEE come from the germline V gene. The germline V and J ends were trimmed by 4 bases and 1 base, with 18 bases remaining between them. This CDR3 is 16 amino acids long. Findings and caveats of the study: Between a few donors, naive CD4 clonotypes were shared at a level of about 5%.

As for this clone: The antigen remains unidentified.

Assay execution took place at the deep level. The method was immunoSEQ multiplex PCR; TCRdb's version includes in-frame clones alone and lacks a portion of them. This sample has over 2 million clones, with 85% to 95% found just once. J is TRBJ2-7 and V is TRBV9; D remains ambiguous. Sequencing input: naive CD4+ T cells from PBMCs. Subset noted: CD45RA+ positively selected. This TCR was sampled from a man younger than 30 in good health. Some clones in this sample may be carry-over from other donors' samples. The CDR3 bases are TGTGCCAGCAGCCCAAGAGTAGGTGGGAAGTCCTACGAGCAGTACTTC. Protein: CASSPRVGGKSYEQYF.